The rows below give T cell receptor beta chains drawn from one sample of a study of technical replicates of blood from several donors. The protocol was immunoSEQ multiplex PCR, while the TCRdb copy is restricted to in-frame clones and leaves out a portion. The repertoire holds about 81,000 clones, approximately 96% seen once, with around 0.2% in the top ten. The sequencing sample was made of T cells isolated from PBMCs. The receptors originated from a human donor in good health. The conserved cysteine and the conserved F or W are not part of the CDR3 here. A clone size is listed for some rows: how often the clone was seen (once, few, many), or a class if it is expanded.

j_call: TRBJ2-5
v_call: TRBV19
clone_size: .
cdr3_aa: ASSAGQNQETQY

j_call: TRBJ1-2
v_call: TRBV28
clone_size: .
cdr3_aa: ASSLDIYGYT

j_call: TRBJ2-2
v_call: TRBV10-1
clone_size: .
cdr3_aa: ASKETDLDNTGELF

j_call: TRBJ2-5
v_call: TRBV9
clone_size: .
cdr3_aa: ASSVRTSGPQETQY

j_call: TRBJ2-1
v_call: TRBV2
clone_size: .
cdr3_aa: AIASRTEEQF

j_call: TRBJ2-3
v_call: TRBV4-1
clone_size: .
cdr3_aa: ASSRRLAEPTDTQY

j_call: TRBJ1-5
v_call: TRBV28
clone_size: .
cdr3_aa: ASSLRQINFSNQPQH

j_call: TRBJ2-7
v_call: TRBV2
clone_size: once
cdr3_aa: ASLTNSGRAEY

j_call: TRBJ2-6
v_call: TRBV27
clone_size: .
cdr3_aa: ASSLYHAGANVLT

j_call: TRBJ1-1
v_call: TRBV2
clone_size: .
cdr3_aa: ASRRGRWTEAF

j_call: TRBJ2-7
v_call: TRBV4-1
clone_size: .
cdr3_aa: ASSQDYLDRGFNEQY

j_call: TRBJ1-1
v_call: TRBV25-1
clone_size: .
cdr3_aa: ASRSGWTEAF

j_call: TRBJ1-4
v_call: TRBV29-1
clone_size: .
cdr3_aa: SVVPGQGNEKLF

j_call: TRBJ2-1
v_call: TRBV7-9
clone_size: .
cdr3_aa: ASSFVRGGLPSWL

j_call: TRBJ2-3
v_call: TRBV6-5
clone_size: .
cdr3_aa: ASSQTSGVGDTQY

j_call: TRBJ2-1
v_call: TRBV19
clone_size: .
cdr3_aa: ASSTQGGHANEQF

j_call: TRBJ1-1
v_call: TRBV9
clone_size: .
cdr3_aa: ASSVSGTEKVNTEAF

j_call: TRBJ2-5
v_call: TRBV19
clone_size: few
cdr3_aa: ASSSFGYQETQY

j_call: TRBJ2-1
v_call: TRBV10-2
clone_size: .
cdr3_aa: ASKLAGGQGYNEQF

j_call: TRBJ1-6
v_call: TRBV10-1
clone_size: few
cdr3_aa: ASQQGARAPLH

j_call: TRBJ2-1
v_call: TRBV29-1
clone_size: .
cdr3_aa: SVSDPGLAGGNEQF

j_call: TRBJ2-3
v_call: TRBV5-1
clone_size: .
cdr3_aa: ASSLSGGAADTQY